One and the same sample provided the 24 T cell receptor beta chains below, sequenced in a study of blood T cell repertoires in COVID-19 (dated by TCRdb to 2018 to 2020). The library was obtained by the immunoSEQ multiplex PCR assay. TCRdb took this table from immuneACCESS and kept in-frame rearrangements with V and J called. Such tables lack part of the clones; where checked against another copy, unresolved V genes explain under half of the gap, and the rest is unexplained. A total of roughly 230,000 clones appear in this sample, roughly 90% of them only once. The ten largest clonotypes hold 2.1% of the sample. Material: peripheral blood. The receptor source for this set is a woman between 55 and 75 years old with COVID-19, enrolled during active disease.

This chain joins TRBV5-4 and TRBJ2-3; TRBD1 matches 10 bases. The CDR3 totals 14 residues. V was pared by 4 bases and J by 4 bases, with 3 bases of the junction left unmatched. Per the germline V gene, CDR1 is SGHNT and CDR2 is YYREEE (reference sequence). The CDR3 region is CASSVTGGADTQYF. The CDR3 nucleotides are TGTGCCAGCAGCGTGACAGGGGGCGCAGATACGCAGTATTTT.

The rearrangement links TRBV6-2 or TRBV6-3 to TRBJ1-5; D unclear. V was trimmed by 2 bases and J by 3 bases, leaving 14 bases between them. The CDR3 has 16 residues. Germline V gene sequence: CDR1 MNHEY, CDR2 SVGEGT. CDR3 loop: CASSYLQSFNNQPQHF. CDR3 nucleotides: TGTGCCAGCAGTTACCTACAGAGCTTCAACAATCAGCCCCAGCATTTT.

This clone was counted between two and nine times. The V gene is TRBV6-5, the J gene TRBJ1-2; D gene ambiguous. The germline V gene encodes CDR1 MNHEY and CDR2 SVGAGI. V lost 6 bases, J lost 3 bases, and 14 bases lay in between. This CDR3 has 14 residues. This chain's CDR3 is CASRTFSQYYGYTF. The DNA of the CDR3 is TGTGCCAGCAGGACCTTTTCACAGTACTATGGCTACACCTTC.

In DNA form, the CDR3 reads TGTGCCAGCAGCCAAGCATTGAGAGGGGGGGTCTATGGCTACACCTTC. Protein product: CASSQALRGGVYGYTF. This chain uses TRBV3-1 (or the pseudogene TRBV3-2) with TRBJ1-2, with a tentative D call TRBD1 (6 bases). This CDR3 is built from 16 residues. Germline values: CDR1 LGHDT, CDR2 YNNKEL (reference sequence). V was cut by 1 base and J by 4 bases, with 16 bases left in between.

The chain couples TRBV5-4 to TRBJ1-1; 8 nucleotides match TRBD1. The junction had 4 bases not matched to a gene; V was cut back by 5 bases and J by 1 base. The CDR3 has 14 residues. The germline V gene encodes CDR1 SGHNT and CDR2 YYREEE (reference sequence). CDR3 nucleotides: TGTGCCAGCAGGGACAGGGTTCGGAACACTGAAGCTTTCTTT. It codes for CASRDRVRNTEAFF. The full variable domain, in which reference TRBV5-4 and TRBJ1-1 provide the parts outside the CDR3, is ETGVTQSPTHLIKTRGQQVTLRCSSQSGHNTVSWYQQALGQGPQFIFQYYREEENGRGNFPPRFSGLQFPNYSSELNVNALELDDSALYLCASRDRVRNTEAFFGQGTRLTVV.

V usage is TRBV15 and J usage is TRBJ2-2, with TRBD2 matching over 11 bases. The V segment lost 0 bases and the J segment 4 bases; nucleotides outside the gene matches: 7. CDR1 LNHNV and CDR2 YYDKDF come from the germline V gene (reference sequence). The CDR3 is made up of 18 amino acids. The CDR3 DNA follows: TGTGCCACCAGCAGAGAGACTAGCGGGGCGGCGGGCACCGGGGAGCTGTTTTTT. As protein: CATSRETSGAAGTGELFF.

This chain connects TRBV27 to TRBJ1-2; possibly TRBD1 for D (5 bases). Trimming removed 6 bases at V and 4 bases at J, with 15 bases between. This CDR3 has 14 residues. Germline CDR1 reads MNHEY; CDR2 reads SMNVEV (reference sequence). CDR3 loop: CASRVSGRSYGYTF. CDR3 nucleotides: TGTGCCAGCAGGGTGTCAGGGCGCAGCTATGGCTACACCTTC.

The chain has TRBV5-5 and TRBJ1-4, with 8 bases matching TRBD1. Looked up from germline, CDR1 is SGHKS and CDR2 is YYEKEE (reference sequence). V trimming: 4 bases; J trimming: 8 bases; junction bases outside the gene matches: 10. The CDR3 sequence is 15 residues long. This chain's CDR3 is CASSPFDRGGEKLFF. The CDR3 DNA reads TGTGCCAGCAGCCCCTTCGACAGGGGAGGGGAAAAACTGTTTTTT. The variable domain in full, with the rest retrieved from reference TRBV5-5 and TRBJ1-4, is DAGVTQSPTHLIKTRGQQVTLRCSPISGHKSVSWYQQVLGQGPQFIFQYYEKEERGRGNFPDRFSARQFPNYSSELNVNALLLGDSALYLCASSPFDRGGEKLFFGSGTQLSVL.

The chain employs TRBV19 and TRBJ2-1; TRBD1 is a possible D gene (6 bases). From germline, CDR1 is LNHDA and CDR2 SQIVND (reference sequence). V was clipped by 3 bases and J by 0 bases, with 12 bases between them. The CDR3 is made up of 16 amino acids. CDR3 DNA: TGTGCCAGTAGTATCTCAGGGGATAGCTCCTACAATGAGCAGTTCTTC. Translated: CASSISGDSSYNEQFF. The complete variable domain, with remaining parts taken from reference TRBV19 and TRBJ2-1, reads DGGITQSPKYLFRKEGQNVTLSCEQNLNHDAMYWYRQDPGQGLRLIYYSQIVNDFQKGDIAEGYSVSREKKESFPLTVTSAQKNPTAFYLCASSISGDSSYNEQFFGPGTRLTVL.

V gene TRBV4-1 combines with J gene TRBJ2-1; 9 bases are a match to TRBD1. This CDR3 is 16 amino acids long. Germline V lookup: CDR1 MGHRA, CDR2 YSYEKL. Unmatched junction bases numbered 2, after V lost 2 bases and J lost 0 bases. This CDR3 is CASSQRQGVSYNEQFF. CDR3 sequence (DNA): TGCGCCAGCAGCCAAAGACAGGGGGTCTCCTACAATGAGCAGTTCTTC.

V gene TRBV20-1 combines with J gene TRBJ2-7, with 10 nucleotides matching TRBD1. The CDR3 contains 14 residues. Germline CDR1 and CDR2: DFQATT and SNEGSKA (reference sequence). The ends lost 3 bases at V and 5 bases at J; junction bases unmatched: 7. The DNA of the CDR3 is TGCAGTGCTAGTGCAGGGACAGGGGCGAACGAGCAGTACTTC. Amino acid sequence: CSASAGTGANEQYF.

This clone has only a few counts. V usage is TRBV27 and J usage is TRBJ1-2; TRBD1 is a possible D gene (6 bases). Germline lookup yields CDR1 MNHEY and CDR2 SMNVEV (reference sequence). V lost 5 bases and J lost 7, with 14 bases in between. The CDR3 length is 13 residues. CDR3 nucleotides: TGTGCCAGCAGTCAACAGGGTTTAAGTGGCTACACCTTC. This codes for CASSQQGLSGYTF.

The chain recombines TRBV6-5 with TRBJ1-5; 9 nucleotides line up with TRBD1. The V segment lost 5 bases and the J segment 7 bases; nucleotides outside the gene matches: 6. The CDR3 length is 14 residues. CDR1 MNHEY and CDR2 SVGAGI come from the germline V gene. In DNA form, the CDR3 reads TGTGCCAGCAGTACCGACAGGGGGAAACAGCCCCAGCATTTT. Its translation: CASSTDRGKQPQHF.

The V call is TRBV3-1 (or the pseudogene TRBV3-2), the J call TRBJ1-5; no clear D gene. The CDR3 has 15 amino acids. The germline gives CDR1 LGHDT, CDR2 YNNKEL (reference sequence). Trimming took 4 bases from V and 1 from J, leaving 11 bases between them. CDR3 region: CASSRNGVSNQPQHF. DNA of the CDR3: TGTGCCAGCAGCCGAAACGGGGTGAGCAATCAGCCCCAGCATTTT.

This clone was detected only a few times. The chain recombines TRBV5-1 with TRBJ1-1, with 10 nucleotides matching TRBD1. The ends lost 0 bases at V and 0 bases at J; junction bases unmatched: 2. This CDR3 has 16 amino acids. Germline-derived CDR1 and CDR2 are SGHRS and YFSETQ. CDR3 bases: TGCGCCAGCAGCTTGGCCGACAGGGGGCTGAACACTGAAGCTTTCTTT. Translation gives CASSLADRGLNTEAFF. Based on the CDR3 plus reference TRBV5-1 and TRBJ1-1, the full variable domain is KAGVTQTPRYLIKTRGQQVTLSCSPISGHRSVSWYQQTPGQGLQFLFEYFSETQRNKGNFPGRFSGRQFSNSRSEMNVSTLELGDSALYLCASSLADRGLNTEAFFGQGTRLTVV.

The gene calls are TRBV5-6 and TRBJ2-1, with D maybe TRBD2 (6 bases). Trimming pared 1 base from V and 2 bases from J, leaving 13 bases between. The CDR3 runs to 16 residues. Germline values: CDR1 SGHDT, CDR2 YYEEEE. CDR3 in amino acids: CASSLRLGVTYNEQFF. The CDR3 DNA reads TGTGCCAGCAGCTTGAGACTAGGGGTAACCTACAATGAGCAGTTCTTC.

The DNA of the CDR3 is TGTGCCAGCAGCGTAGGCCTCGCTGAGAGATCTGGCTACACCTTC. As protein: CASSVGLAERSGYTF. The chain uses TRBV9 and TRBJ1-2, with D unclear. This CDR3 has 15 residues. The germline V gene encodes CDR1 SGDLS and CDR2 YYNGEE. Trimming took 0 bases from V and 7 from J, leaving 16 bases between them.

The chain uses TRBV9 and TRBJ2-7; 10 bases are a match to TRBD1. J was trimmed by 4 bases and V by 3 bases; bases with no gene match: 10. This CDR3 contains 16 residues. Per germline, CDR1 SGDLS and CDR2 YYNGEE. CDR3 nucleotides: TGTGCCAGCAGCGCGAGGGGACAGGGGAATGGGTACGAGCAGTACTTC. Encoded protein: CASSARGQGNGYEQYF.

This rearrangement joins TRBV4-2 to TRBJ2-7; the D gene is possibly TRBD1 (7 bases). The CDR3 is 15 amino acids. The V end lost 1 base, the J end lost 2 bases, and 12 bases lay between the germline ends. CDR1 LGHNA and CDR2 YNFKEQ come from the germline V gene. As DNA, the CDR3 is TGTGCCAGCAGCCAAGGGGGAGGACAGGCCTACGAGCAGTACTTC. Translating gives CASSQGGGQAYEQYF.

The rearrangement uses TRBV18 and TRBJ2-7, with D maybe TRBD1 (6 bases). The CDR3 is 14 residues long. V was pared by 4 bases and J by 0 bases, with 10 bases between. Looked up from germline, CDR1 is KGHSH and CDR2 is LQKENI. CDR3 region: CASSRRQASYEQYF. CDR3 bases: TGTGCCAGCTCACGCAGACAGGCCTCCTACGAGCAGTACTTC.

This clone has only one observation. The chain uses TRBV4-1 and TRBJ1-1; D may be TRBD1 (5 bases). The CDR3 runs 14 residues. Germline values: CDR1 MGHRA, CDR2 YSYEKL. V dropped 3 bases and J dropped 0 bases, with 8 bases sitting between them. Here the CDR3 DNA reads TGCGCCAGCAGCCATCCAGGGTTGAACACTGAAGCTTTCTTT. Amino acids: CASSHPGLNTEAFF.

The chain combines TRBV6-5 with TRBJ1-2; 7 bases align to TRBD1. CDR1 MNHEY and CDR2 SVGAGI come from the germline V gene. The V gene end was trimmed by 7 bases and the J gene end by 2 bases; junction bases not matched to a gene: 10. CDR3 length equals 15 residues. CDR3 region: CASKQATGINYGYTF. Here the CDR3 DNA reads TGTGCCAGCAAACAGGCGACAGGGATAAACTATGGCTACACCTTC.

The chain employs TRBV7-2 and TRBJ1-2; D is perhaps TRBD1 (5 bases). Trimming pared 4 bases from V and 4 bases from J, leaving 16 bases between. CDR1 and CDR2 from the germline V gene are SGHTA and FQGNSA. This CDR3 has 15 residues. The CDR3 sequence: CASSSGSGGAYGYTF. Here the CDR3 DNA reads TGTGCCAGCAGCTCAGGGTCGGGAGGGGCCTATGGCTACACCTTC.

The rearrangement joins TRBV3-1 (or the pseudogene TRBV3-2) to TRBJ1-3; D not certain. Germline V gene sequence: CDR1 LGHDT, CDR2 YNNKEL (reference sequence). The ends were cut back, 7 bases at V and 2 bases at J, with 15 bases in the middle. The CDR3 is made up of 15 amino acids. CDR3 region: CASTTTPGTGNTIYF. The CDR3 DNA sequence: TGTGCCAGCACCACGACCCCGGGGACTGGAAACACCATATATTTT.